What follows are 18 T cell receptor beta chains derived from one specimen sequenced in a study of cytomegalovirus exposure and HLA in healthy donors. In the PCR, 60 Vbeta and 13 Jbeta primers were used. Some clones are missing from TCRdb's copy, which holds only in-frame ones; the method was immunoSEQ multiplex PCR. This table holds some 170,000 clones, roughly 76% found once. Sequencing was performed on PBMCs. The source is a woman aged 50 to 65 in good health and CMV-seronegative.

In its sample, this clone was seen a few times. The chain joins TRBV2 to TRBJ2-3, with 10 bases aligning to TRBD2. The V and J ends lost 2 bases and 8 bases, in that order; junction bases with no gene match: 7. Germline V CDR1 and CDR2: SNHLY, FYNNEI. The CDR3 sequence is 15 residues long. The CDR3, as DNA: TGTGCCAGCAGTGAAAGAGCGGGAGGGCCAAGTACGCAGTATTTT. The encoded protein is CASSERAGGPSTQYF.

A single count supports this clone. This chain connects TRBV6-4 to TRBJ2-3; TRBD2 matches 8 bases. CDR1 and CDR2 from the germline V gene are MRHNA and SNTAGT. This CDR3 has 13 amino acids. V lost 0 bases, J lost 11 bases, and 4 bases stayed unmatched. The CDR3: CASSDSEAGEQYF. The CDR3 DNA is TGTGCCAGCAGTGACTCGGAAGCGGGGGAGCAGTATTTT.

The chain employs TRBV7-6 and TRBJ2-6; D may be TRBD2 (5 bases). Trimming cost V 2 bases and J 0 bases, with 23 bases left between them. The CDR3 covers 21 residues. Germline CDR1 reads SGHVS; CDR2 reads FNYEAQ. This chain's CDR3 is CASSLSVWMPNRDSGANVLTF. In DNA, the CDR3 is TGTGCCAGCAGCTTAAGCGTTTGGATGCCGAACCGGGACTCTGGGGCCAACGTCCTGACTTTC.

The genes are TRBV6-1 and TRBJ2-2, with 9 positions matching TRBD2. V was clipped by 3 bases and J by 5 bases; unmatched bases: 7. CDR1 is MNHNS, CDR2 SASEGT, per germline. The CDR3 covers 16 residues. The CDR3 loop reads CASSDPAGGSTGELFF. The CDR3 nucleotides read TGTGCCAGCAGTGATCCAGCGGGAGGTAGTACCGGGGAGCTGTTTTTT.

This clone has more than one count but fewer than ten. The chain couples TRBV7-8 to TRBJ1-6; D may be TRBD1 (6 bases). CDR3 length: 16 residues. Deletions cut 5 bases from V and 2 bases from J, with 13 bases between. Germline loops: CDR1 SGHVS, CDR2 FQNEAQ. The CDR3, as DNA: TGTGCCAGCAGCCTCGAACAGGGAGCCTATAATTCACCCCTCCACTTT. It specifies CASSLEQGAYNSPLHF.

The chain uses TRBV4-2 and TRBJ1-3, with D maybe TRBD1 (6 bases). Germline values: CDR1 LGHNA, CDR2 YNFKEQ. V lost 1 base to trimming and J lost 5 bases, with 15 bases between them. The CDR3 contains 16 residues. In DNA form, the CDR3 reads TGTGCCAGCAGCCAAGGGCAATGGACAGCAAGAAACACCATATATTTT. It encodes CASSQGQWTARNTIYF.

This chain links TRBV11-3 with TRBJ2-5; maybe TRBD2 (5 bases). Looked up from germline, CDR1 is SGHNT and CDR2 is YENEEA. This CDR3 is 13 amino acids long. V lost 3 bases to trimming and J lost 2 bases, with 7 bases between them. CDR3 residues: CASSLGDQETQYF. The CDR3 DNA is TGTGCCAGCAGCTTGGGAGATCAAGAGACCCAGTACTTC.

CDR3 sequence reads: CASSPRRTGTSYEQYF. The CDR3 nucleotides are TGTGCCAGCTCACCGCGGAGGACAGGGACCTCCTACGAGCAGTACTTC. The V call is TRBV18, the J call TRBJ2-7; 8 bases are shared with TRBD1. This CDR3 is 16 amino acids long. V dropped 3 bases and J dropped 0; count of bases not matched to a gene: 7. Per the germline V gene, CDR1 is KGHSH and CDR2 is LQKENI.

The chain combines TRBV25-1 with TRBJ2-7; 9 nucleotides match TRBD2. The CDR3 has 14 amino acids. Germline values: CDR1 MGHDK, CDR2 SYGVNS. Trimming at V came to 4 bases and at J to 3 bases, leaving 4 bases not matched to a gene. As DNA, the CDR3 is TGTGCCAGCAGTGGACGGACTAGCGTCTACGAGCAGTACTTC. Protein: CASSGRTSVYEQYF.

The chain links TRBV21-1 to TRBJ1-2; the table's D gene call, TRBD1, was not cross checked with the DNA. TRBV21-1 is recorded as a pseudogene. This CDR3 contains 15 residues. The DNA for the CDR3 is TGTGCCAGCAGCAAGGCAAGGGGCTTTAACTATGGCTACACCTTC. It specifies CASSKARGFNYGYTF.

This clone appeared a single time. The V gene is TRBV28, the J gene TRBJ2-5; possibly TRBD1 for D (6 bases). This CDR3 contains 14 residues. Trimming shortened V by 6 bases and J by 2 bases, and 13 bases separated the two germline ends. Germline V gene sequence: CDR1 MDHEN, CDR2 SYDVKM. The CDR3 DNA reads TGTGCCAGCAGAAGTTTAAGGGGGCAAGAGACCCAGTACTTC. Its protein is CASRSLRGQETQYF. The whole variable domain, remainder taken from reference TRBV28 and TRBJ2-5, is DVKVTQSSRYLVKRTGEKVFLECVQDMDHENMFWYRQDPGLGLRLIYFSYDVKMKEKGDIPEGYSVSREKKERFSLILESASTNQTSMYLCASRSLRGQETQYFGPGTRLLVL.

The CDR3 bases are TGTGCCACCCCAACTGGGGGCATGAACACTGAAGCTTTCTTT. This gives the protein CATPTGGMNTEAFF. The chain links TRBV11-2 to TRBJ1-1; D might be TRBD1 (6 bases). CDR3 length: 14 amino acids. Germline V CDR1 and CDR2: SGHAT, FQNNGV. V was cut by 10 bases and J by 0 bases, with 15 bases left in between.

The CDR3 nucleotides are TGTGCCAGTAGTAGATTTTATTGGACAGAGAGCAATCAGCCCCAGCATTTT. This codes for CASSRFYWTESNQPQHF. The chain links TRBV19 to TRBJ1-5, with a weak D call TRBD1 (6 bases). V was clipped by 4 bases and J by 1 base, with 17 bases between them. Germline assignment: CDR1 LNHDA and CDR2 SQIVND (reference sequence). The CDR3 consists of 17 residues. Full variable domain (rest looked up from reference TRBV19 and TRBJ1-5): DGGITQSPKYLFRKEGQNVTLSCEQNLNHDAMYWYRQDPGQGLRLIYYSQIVNDFQKGDIAEGYSVSREKKESFPLTVTSAQKNPTAFYLCASSRFYWTESNQPQHFGDGTRLSIL.

The chain uses TRBV6-6 and TRBJ2-1; 11 bases are a match to TRBD2. CDR3 length equals 16 residues. Trimming cost V 4 bases and J 12 bases; bases outside gene matches: 14. CDR1 is MNHNY, CDR2 SVGAGI, per germline (reference sequence). CDR3 protein: CASSSPRSGGAMVQFF. The CDR3 coding sequence is TGTGCCAGCAGTTCACCTCGTAGCGGGGGGGCAATGGTGCAGTTCTTC.

The rearrangement uses TRBV4-3 and TRBJ2-3, with 8 nucleotides matching TRBD2. Per germline, CDR1 LGHNA and CDR2 YSLEER. The length of the CDR3 is 17 residues. Trimming cost V 0 bases and J 4 bases; bases outside gene matches: 9. CDR3: CASSQDRRAGVADTQYF. In DNA, the CDR3 is TGCGCCAGCAGCCAAGACCGGCGAGCGGGAGTGGCAGATACGCAGTATTTT.

This chain connects TRBV6-4 to TRBJ2-7, with D unclear. Trimming shortened V by 3 bases and J by 6 bases, and 15 bases separated the two germline ends. The CDR3 contains 14 residues. The V gene's germline CDR1 is MRHNA and CDR2 SNTAGT. The CDR3 region has the DNA TGTGCCAGCAGTGAAGAGGCTGGCTCACTCGAGCAGTACTTC. Translating it yields CASSEEAGSLEQYF.

This clone has just one count. CDR3 sequence: CASSLSGLNTEAFF. DNA of the CDR3: TGCGCCAGCAGCTTGTCAGGGTTGAACACTGAAGCTTTCTTT. The rearrangement joins TRBV5-1 to TRBJ1-1, with D possibly TRBD1 on 5 matching bases. The V gene's germline CDR1 is SGHRS and CDR2 YFSETQ. There are 14 residues in the CDR3. V was cut by 1 base and J by 0 bases, with 7 bases left in between.

This clone was seen a single time. This chain uses TRBV4-2 with TRBJ2-2, with D possibly being TRBD2 (6 bases). CDR1 LGHNA and CDR2 YNFKEQ come from the germline V gene. The CDR3 has 17 amino acids. Trimming removed 2 bases at V and 1 base at J, with 14 bases between. Written as DNA, the CDR3 is TGTGCCAGCAGCCAACTATGGGGGGTCCAGAACACCGGGGAGCTGTTTTTT. Protein: CASSQLWGVQNTGELFF.